One and the same sample provided the 27 T cell receptor beta chains below, sequenced in a study of blood T cells in healthy people across ages. Then a second PCR, running roughly 7 to 11 cycles, was carried out with a sample-barcoded 5' primer and a J-beta primer mix. TCRdb reanalysed the 5' RACE reads using MiXCR and keeps one entry per CDR3 protein. The sample has 1.5 million to 2 million distinct CDR3 sequences; approximately 50% are singletons. Specimen: blood. These receptors all stem from a middle-aged woman in good health.

This clonotype has ten or more counts. V is TRBV3-1 and J is TRBJ2-7; D remains unclear. The length of the CDR3 is 14 residues. V was clipped by 4 bases and J by 0 bases, with 10 bases between them. Germline lookup yields CDR1 LGHDT and CDR2 YNNKEL (reference sequence). The CDR3 here is CASSPRSSSYEQYF. In nucleotides, the CDR3 is TGTGCCAGCAGCCCTCGGTCGAGCTCCTACGAGCAGTACTTC.

The CDR3 nucleotides are TGCGCCAGCAGCTACCCCACCGGGACTAGCGGGGAGGAGCAGTACTTC. Encoded protein: CASSYPTGTSGEEQYF. The J gene is TRBJ2-7, the V gene TRBV5-1; TRBD2 matches 13 bases. The V segment lost 3 bases and the J segment 7 bases; nucleotides outside the gene matches: 10. The germline V gene has CDR1 SGHRS and CDR2 YFSETQ. CDR3 length: 16 residues.

The rearrangement joins TRBV6-5 to TRBJ1-2; D is undetermined. CDR3 size: 16 residues. With 7 bases removed from V and 6 bases from J, the gap between germline ends came to 24 bases. Germline V gene data show CDR1 as MNHEY and CDR2 as SVGAGI. This chain's CDR3 is CASTGGTDVLTHGYTF. CDR3 nucleotides: TGTGCCAGCACTGGCGGAACGGACGTATTGACTCATGGCTACACCTTC.

The chain combines TRBV25-1 with TRBJ1-4; 8 nucleotides align to TRBD1. With V trimmed by 8 bases and J by 8 bases, 7 bases remained unmatched. Germline-derived CDR1 and CDR2 are MGHDK and SYGVNS. The CDR3 consists of 13 residues. Here the CDR3 DNA reads TGTGCCAGCCGACAGGGGCGAAGGGAAAAACTGTTTTTT. Residues: CASRQGRREKLFF.

This chain links TRBV4-3 with TRBJ2-7; D not certain. The V end was cut by 2 bases, the J end by 0 bases, with 20 bases between. CDR3 length equals 18 residues. Germline V gives CDR1 LGHNA, CDR2 YSLEER. CDR3 region: CASSQSMSRGGSSYEQYF. The CDR3 DNA follows: TGCGCCAGCAGCCAATCCATGTCTCGCGGTGGAAGCTCCTACGAGCAGTACTTC.

This clonotype has more than one count but fewer than ten. The rearrangement uses TRBV12-3 or TRBV12-4 and TRBJ2-3; D gene unclear. CDR3 length equals 15 residues. Trimming took off 3 bases at V and 1 base at J, with 11 bases between the two ends. CDR3 nucleotides: TGTGCCAGCAGTTTGGAAGGTTCCCGCACAGATACGCAGTATTTT. Protein: CASSLEGSRTDTQYF.

The chain has TRBV10-3 and TRBJ2-1; perhaps TRBD2 as D (5 bases). Germline CDR1 ENHRY, CDR2 SYGVKD. The CDR3 is 16 residues long. The V end lost 5 bases, the J end lost 5 bases, and 19 bases lay between the germline ends. CDR3 bases: TGTGCCATCAGTCTCTTTGTGAGGGCGTCAGACAATGAGCAGTTCTTC. Translating it yields CAISLFVRASDNEQFF.

The rearrangement uses TRBV14 and TRBJ2-7; perhaps D is TRBD1 or TRBD2 (5 bases each). V was cut by 4 bases and J by 5 bases, with 18 bases left in between. Germline-derived CDR1 and CDR2 are SGHDN and FVKESK. This CDR3 is built from 15 residues. The CDR3 spells CASSPWGIPYDEQYF. The CDR3 nucleotides are TGTGCCAGCAGCCCCTGGGGGATCCCCTACGACGAGCAGTACTTC.

This chain joins TRBV29-1 and TRBJ1-2; maybe TRBD1 (5 bases). This CDR3 spans 18 amino acids. Germline CDR1 reads SQVTM; CDR2 reads ANQGSEA. The ends were cut back, 4 bases at V and 4 bases at J, with 28 bases in the middle. Here the CDR3 DNA reads TGCAGCGTTGTGGGGCTGCAGGGTTTTAGCAACTTTAGCTATGGCTACACCTTC. Translating it yields CSVVGLQGFSNFSYGYTF.

This clonotype has a handful of counts. The chain couples TRBV7-9 to TRBJ2-7, with 7 bases that match TRBD1. Germline CDR1 and CDR2: SEHNR and FQNEAQ (reference sequence). Trimming removed 5 bases from V and 7 bases from J; junction bases left unmatched: 11. This CDR3 is 14 amino acids long. The chain's CDR3 is CASSPDRELGEQYF. CDR3 DNA: TGTGCCAGCAGCCCCGACAGGGAGCTAGGGGAGCAGTACTTC.

The rearrangement links TRBV9 to TRBJ1-2, with TRBD1 matching over 7 bases. The CDR3 extends over 15 amino acids. CDR1 SGDLS and CDR2 YYNGEE come from the germline V gene. V lost 3 bases and J lost 4; bases outside the gene matches: 9. CDR3 nucleotides: TGTGCCAGCAGCGGTCCGGGACAGCTTTTCTATGGCTACACCTTC. Its translation is CASSGPGQLFYGYTF.

The genes are TRBV12-3 or TRBV12-4 and TRBJ2-2, with D tentatively TRBD1 (5 bases). The CDR3 consists of 16 residues. With 2 bases removed from V and 1 base from J, the gap between germline ends came to 11 bases. CDR3 loop: CASSLKGRLNTGELFF. The CDR3 bases are TGTGCCAGCAGTTTAAAGGGGCGGCTGAACACCGGGGAGCTGTTTTTT.

Comments on this clonotype: The junction shows a germline mismatch at one end, possibly a read error. J is TRBJ2-3 and V is TRBV6-5; 8 nucleotides match TRBD2. Germline V lookup: CDR1 MNHEY, CDR2 SVGAGI. The CDR3 has 15 amino acids. DNA of the CDR3: TGTGCCAGCAGAACGCGGGGGGTTGGCACAGGTACGCAGTATTTT. It codes for CASRTRGVGTGTQYF.

The chain is built from TRBV5-1 and TRBJ1-1; D gene ambiguous. CDR1 is SGHRS, CDR2 YFSETQ, per germline. V lost 7 bases, J lost 6 bases, and 13 bases lay in between. The CDR3 covers 12 residues. The CDR3 reads CASRPGSAEAFF. In DNA, the CDR3 is TGCGCCAGCCGCCCGGGTTCGGCTGAAGCTTTCTTT. Full variable domain (remainder filled in from reference TRBV5-1 and TRBJ1-1): KAGVTQTPRYLIKTRGQQVTLSCSPISGHRSVSWYQQTPGQGLQFLFEYFSETQRNKGNFPGRFSGRQFSNSRSEMNVSTLELGDSALYLCASRPGSAEAFFGQGTRLTVV.

The genes are TRBV7-8 and TRBJ2-3; D uncertain. Germline CDR1 reads SGHVS; CDR2 reads FQNEAQ. Trimming pared 1 base from V and 4 bases from J, leaving 3 bases between. This CDR3 is built from 12 residues. CDR3 region: CASSLEPDTQYF. The CDR3 nucleotides read TGTGCCAGCAGCTTAGAGCCAGATACGCAGTATTTT.

This clonotype was seen a few times. Here the CDR3 reads CASSFGQGRQFF. The CDR3 DNA reads TGTGCCAGCAGCTTTGGACAGGGGAGACAGTTCTTC. This chain connects TRBV5-6 to TRBJ2-1, with 9 bases that match TRBD1. The V and J ends lost 2 bases and 13 bases, in that order; junction bases with no gene match: 4. Germline V CDR1 and CDR2: SGHDT, YYEEEE. The CDR3 covers 12 residues.

This clonotype has just a few counts. The chain carries TRBV4-2 and TRBJ2-1; 8 positions agree with TRBD2. CDR1 is LGHNA, CDR2 YNFKEQ, per germline. The CDR3 covers 15 residues. The V segment lost 3 bases and the J segment 6 bases; nucleotides outside the gene matches: 7. Here the CDR3 DNA reads TGTGCCAGCAGCCAGCCGGGACTAGACATCAATGAGCAGTTCTTC. Residues: CASSQPGLDINEQFF.

The sample holds a few counts of this clonotype. The chain combines TRBV7-2 with TRBJ2-1, with TRBD2 matching over 11 bases. The trim removed 1 base at V and 7 bases at J, leaving 9 bases unmatched. Germline CDR1 is SGHTA and CDR2 is FQGNSA. CDR3 length: 17 amino acids. CDR3 loop: CASSLGGLAGGGNEQFF. As DNA, the CDR3 is TGTGCCAGCAGCTTAGGTGGGCTAGCGGGGGGAGGTAATGAGCAGTTCTTC.

This sequence joins TRBV4-2 and TRBJ1-4; D possibly corresponds to TRBD1 (5 bases). V shed 1 base and J shed 5 bases, with 8 bases lying between them. The CDR3 sequence is 14 residues long. CDR1 is LGHNA, CDR2 YNFKEQ, per germline. DNA of the CDR3: TGTGCCAGCAGCCAAGGGTCAGGGAATGAAAAACTGTTTTTT. Protein: CASSQGSGNEKLFF.

The chain recombines TRBV10-1 with TRBJ2-1; D remains ambiguous. This CDR3 is 12 amino acids long. In germline, CDR1 is WNHNN, CDR2 SYGVQD (reference sequence). V lost 2 bases and J lost 15, with 14 bases in between. The CDR3 sequence is CASSEQPWGRFF. The CDR3 bases are TGCGCCAGCAGTGAGCAGCCCTGGGGTCGGTTCTTC.

The rearrangement joins TRBV6-2 or TRBV6-3 to TRBJ2-3, with 8 bases identical to TRBD1. Germline CDR1 reads MNHEY; CDR2 reads SVGEGT. J gave up 1 base and V 6 bases, and 6 bases lay outside the gene matches. The CDR3 extends over 15 amino acids. The CDR3 nucleotides read TGTGCCAGCAGACCCTCGGACAGGGGCACAGATACGCAGTATTTT. This translates into CASRPSDRGTDTQYF.

This clonotype was observed a handful of times. The chain recombines TRBV4-3 with TRBJ2-3; 11 bases are a match to TRBD2. Germline V gene data show CDR1 as LGHNA and CDR2 as YSLEER. Trimming cost V 3 bases and J 6 bases; bases outside gene matches: 2. The CDR3 spans 14 residues. CDR3 in DNA: TGCGCCAGCAGCCATACTAGCGGGGGCGATACGCAGTATTTT. It is translated as CASSHTSGGDTQYF.

J is TRBJ2-7 and V is TRBV7-2; tentative D call: TRBD2 (6 bases). The better agreement between TRBJ2-5 and the DNA end casts doubt on the J call. Germline assignment: CDR1 SGHTA and CDR2 FQGNSA. CDR3 length equals 13 residues. The CDR3 bases are TGTGCCAGCAGCCGTATACGGGGGGAGACCCAGTACTTC. Translating it yields CASSRIRGETQYF.

This clonotype was seen a handful of times. The chain couples TRBV6-2 or TRBV6-3 to TRBJ2-1; no firm D call. V was trimmed by 6 bases and J by 0 bases, leaving 6 bases between them. CDR1 is MNHEY, CDR2 SVGEGT, per germline. The CDR3 runs 13 residues. CDR3 bases: TGTGCCAGCAGGGTGAGCTCCTACAATGAGCAGTTCTTC. Its protein product is CASRVSSYNEQFF.

As to this clonotype: A much larger clone differs from this one at a single base, so this may be a read error. This chain uses TRBV7-8 with TRBJ2-5; 8 nucleotides match TRBD1. This CDR3 is built from 13 residues. Looked up from germline, CDR1 is SGHVS and CDR2 is FQNEAQ. The junction had 4 bases not matched to a gene; V was cut back by 5 bases and J by 5 bases. The CDR3 sequence: CASSARDRETQYF. The CDR3 DNA reads TGTGCCAGCAGCGCCCGGGACAGGGAGACCCAGTACTTC.

The chain uses TRBV20-1 and TRBJ2-3; 7 nucleotides agree with TRBD2. This CDR3 contains 15 residues. After removal of 3 bases from V and 6 bases from J, the junction contained 12 bases not matched to a gene. Per germline, CDR1 DFQATT and CDR2 SNEGSKA (reference sequence). The CDR3 region is CSASAPGLSLDTQYF. CDR3 bases: TGCAGTGCTAGTGCCCCGGGACTAAGCCTGGATACGCAGTATTTT.

J is TRBJ1-5 and V is TRBV21-1; the D segment call TRBD1 is taken from the table without a DNA check. TRBV21-1 is reported as a pseudogene. This CDR3 is built from 19 residues. DNA for the CDR3: TGTGCCAGCAGCAAAGTGGGGACAGGCCTGCTATATAGCAATCAGCCCCAGCATTTT. Its translation is CASSKVGTGLLYSNQPQHF.